This TCR beta chain was retrieved from a study of CD8+ T cells in alopecia areata. The overall study: Treated patients were given 5 to 10 mg oral tofacitinib twice daily. Patients given treatment had severity scored by the percentage of scalp area affected.

Documented treatment: oral pan-JAK inhibitor, 5-10 mg twice daily. Samples from alopecia areata patients were lesional scalp punch biopsies and peripheral blood. The V gene's germline CDR1 is SGHVS and CDR2 FQNEAQ. CDR3 size: 11 residues. V was pared by 8 bases and J by 3 bases, with 8 bases between. Extracted RNA was reverse transcribed, and the resulting cDNA served as sequencing template. Repertoires were generated with immunoSEQ multiplex PCR, while TCRdb's copy carries only in-frame clones and drops some. The repertoire includes some 100,000 clones, about 61% of them detected once, and approximately 16% sits in the top ten.

Sequenced here: CD8+ T cells sorted from blood, sampled between weeks 55 and 65, from a patient treated with tofacitinib. The chain couples TRBV7-8 to TRBJ2-7; D unclear. The origin of this receptor is a human donor with alopecia areata. CDR3: CASSEVYEQYF. In nucleotides, the CDR3 is TGTGCCAGCTCAGAAGTCTACGAGCAGTACTTC. The whole variable domain, filled in from reference TRBV7-8 and TRBJ2-7, reads GAGVSQSPRYKVAKRGQDVALRCDPISGHVSLFWYQQALGQGPEFLTYFQNEAQLDKSGLPSDRFFAERPEGSVSTLKIQRTQQEDSAVYLCASSEVYEQYFGPGTRLTVT.